The 26 T cell receptor beta chains below come from one sample, sequenced in a study of human T cells and chemical hapten exposure. Time point described: healthy volunteer bleed at 2 weeks. The starting material, unfractionated whole blood, was used for total RNA extraction. TCRdb analysed the RACE reads with MiXCR anew, one entry per CDR3 protein. This sample has under 95,000 distinct CDR3 sequences, with about 8.6% found just once. The sequenced sample consisted of whole blood. The receptors were sampled from a female donor in good health. Some clones in this sample may be carry-over from other donors' samples.

This clonotype was recorded a few times. The V gene is TRBV13, the J gene TRBJ2-3; D is unclear. The germline V gene has CDR1 PRHDT and CDR2 FYEKMQ (reference sequence). This CDR3 is 13 amino acids long. The V end lost 0 bases, the J end lost 6 bases, and 7 bases lay between the germline ends. CDR3: CASSLGLRDTQYF. CDR3 DNA: TGTGCCAGCAGCTTAGGCTTAAGGGATACGCAGTATTTT.

This clonotype was observed at least ten times. The chain employs TRBV25-1 and TRBJ1-1, with TRBD1 identical over 7 bases. CDR3 length: 12 amino acids. The ends lost 8 bases at V and 4 bases at J; junction bases unmatched: 4. The germline V gene encodes CDR1 MGHDK and CDR2 SYGVNS. In DNA form, the CDR3 reads TGTGCCAGCCAGACAGGGACCACTGAAGCTTTCTTT. Translated: CASQTGTTEAFF.

This clonotype occurred a few times. The chain is built from TRBV6-5 and TRBJ2-3, with 10 nucleotides matching TRBD2. There are 16 residues in the CDR3. Germline-derived CDR1 and CDR2 are MNHEY and SVGAGI. V shed 5 bases and J 3 bases; nucleotides not matched to a gene: 8. CDR3 sequence (DNA): TGTGCCAGCAGTCTCGGGGGTAGCGGGAGGACAGATACGCAGTATTTT. This sequence encodes CASSLGGSGRTDTQYF.

This clonotype was seen ten or more times. The chain couples TRBV28 to TRBJ2-5; TRBD2 might be the D (5 bases). The germline V gene encodes CDR1 MDHEN and CDR2 SYDVKM. Trimming stripped 2 bases from V and 1 base from J, with 5 bases between. The CDR3 length is 13 residues. CDR3 sequence reads: CASSLSGQETQYF. The CDR3 DNA follows: TGTGCCAGCAGTTTAAGCGGCCAAGAGACCCAGTACTTC.

This clonotype has at least ten counts. This chain links TRBV28 with TRBJ1-5; D is unclear. Per the germline V gene, CDR1 is MDHEN and CDR2 is SYDVKM. The CDR3 is made up of 14 amino acids. The ends were cut back, 7 bases at V and 4 bases at J, with 14 bases in the middle. DNA for the CDR3: TGTGCCAGCATCACCCCCCAGGCTAATCAGCCCCAGCATTTT. Protein: CASITPQANQPQHF.

The gene calls are TRBV5-1 and TRBJ2-3; D gene uncertain. This CDR3 comprises 14 residues. V was trimmed by 0 bases and J by 2 bases, leaving 7 bases between them. Germline V gives CDR1 SGHRS, CDR2 YFSETQ. CDR3 bases: TGCGCCAGCAGCTTGGACATAGCCACAGATACGCAGTATTTT. Its protein is CASSLDIATDTQYF.

The rearrangement uses TRBV20-1 and TRBJ2-1, with 12 bases aligning to TRBD2. The junction had 5 bases not matched to a gene; V was cut back by 1 base and J by 1 base. The length of the CDR3 is 17 residues. Germline CDR1 and CDR2: DFQATT and SNEGSKA (reference sequence). The CDR3 spells CSARGLAGEGSYNEQFF. The DNA for the CDR3 is TGCAGTGCTAGAGGACTAGCGGGAGAGGGATCCTACAATGAGCAGTTCTTC.

This clonotype was recorded once. The chain couples TRBV10-3 to TRBJ2-3, with 7 bases matching TRBD1. Germline CDR1 is ENHRY and CDR2 is SYGVKD. CDR3 length: 14 amino acids. V trimming: 2 bases; J trimming: 5 bases; junction bases outside the gene matches: 4. The CDR3 DNA sequence: TGTGCCATCAGTGAGGACAGGGCTGAAGATACGCAGTATTTT. Translation: CAISEDRAEDTQYF.

This clonotype was seen many times. V is TRBV18 and J is TRBJ2-1; tentatively, D is TRBD1 (6 bases). This CDR3 spans 14 amino acids. V dropped 3 bases and J dropped 6 bases, with 12 bases sitting between them. CDR1 is KGHSH and CDR2 is LQKENI in the germline V gene. CDR3 sequence: CASSPAGVGNEQFF. As DNA, the CDR3 is TGTGCCAGCTCACCCGCAGGGGTAGGCAATGAGCAGTTCTTC.

This clonotype was seen repeatedly, ten times or more. This rearrangement joins TRBV11-3 to TRBJ2-2; D gene unclear. The CDR3 spans 14 residues. Per the germline V gene, CDR1 is SGHNT and CDR2 is YENEEA. Trimming removed 1 base at V and 1 base at J, with 4 bases between. The CDR3 sequence is CASSLGRNTGELFF. CDR3 DNA sequence: TGTGCCAGCAGCTTAGGACGGAACACCGGGGAGCTGTTTTTT.

This chain joins TRBV28 and TRBJ1-2; 8 positions agree with TRBD1. The CDR3 sequence is 13 residues long. Per the germline V gene, CDR1 is MDHEN and CDR2 is SYDVKM. The ends lost 6 bases at V and 7 bases at J; junction bases unmatched: 7. The CDR3 bases are TGTGCCAGCAGAACCACAGGGGGAGCTGGCTACACCTTC. Protein product: CASRTTGGAGYTF.

This clonotype was found a few times. The V call is TRBV6-1, the J call TRBJ1-1, with D possibly TRBD1 on 6 matching bases. The germline V gene encodes CDR1 MNHNS and CDR2 SASEGT. This CDR3 has 14 residues. Trimming removed 5 bases at V and 0 bases at J, with 10 bases between. CDR3 sequence (DNA): TGTGCCAGCAGTTCACAGGGACTGAACACTGAAGCTTTCTTT. Protein sequence: CASSSQGLNTEAFF.

This clonotype was detected only a few times. J is TRBJ2-3 and V is TRBV11-1; D not resolved. Per germline, CDR1 SGHAT and CDR2 FQDESV (reference sequence). Deletions cut 4 bases from V and 4 bases from J, with 15 bases between. The CDR3 extends over 15 amino acids. DNA for the CDR3: TGTGCCAGCAGCTCGACCGGAGCCCACCCAGATACGCAGTATTTT. Translation gives CASSSTGAHPDTQYF. Variable domain in full (rest from reference TRBV11-1 and TRBJ2-3): EAEVAQSPRYKITEKSQAVAFWCDPISGHATLYWYRQILGQGPELLVQFQDESVVDDSQLPKDRFSAERLKGVDSTLKIQPAELGDSAMYLCASSSTGAHPDTQYFGPGTRLTVL.

This clonotype was counted ten times or more. J is TRBJ2-1 and V is TRBV5-4; 14 bases match TRBD2. CDR3 length: 16 residues. V was pared by 4 bases and J by 3 bases, with 3 bases of the junction left unmatched. Per germline, CDR1 SGHNT and CDR2 YYREEE (reference sequence). CDR3 sequence: CASSGLAGGVYNEQFF. For the CDR3, the DNA is TGTGCCAGCAGCGGACTAGCGGGAGGAGTCTACAATGAGCAGTTCTTC.

A few counts support this clonotype. The chain combines TRBV9 with TRBJ2-5; tentative D call: TRBD2 (5 bases). Germline V gives CDR1 SGDLS, CDR2 YYNGEE. Between the trimmed V and J ends, which lost 0 bases and 3 bases, there was a span of 9 bases. This CDR3 has 14 amino acids. The CDR3 here is CASSVDFGEETQYF. The CDR3 DNA is TGTGCCAGCAGCGTAGACTTCGGGGAAGAGACCCAGTACTTC.

In this sample, this clonotype turned up a few times. The chain employs TRBV20-1 and TRBJ2-7, with D possibly TRBD1 on 6 matching bases. Trimming left V 1 base short and J 0 bases short, with 7 bases between. CDR3 size: 13 residues. CDR1 is DFQATT, CDR2 SNEGSKA, per germline (reference sequence). The CDR3 spells CSARGDISYEQYF. The CDR3 region has the DNA TGCAGTGCTAGAGGGGACATCTCCTACGAGCAGTACTTC.

A word on this clonotype: This may stem from a read error, because a much larger clone lies one nucleotide away. This CDR3 is CALILGFRATVAFF. The CDR3 DNA reads TGTGCCCTAATTTTGGGTTTTCGGGCCACTGTAGCTTTCTTT. V gene TRBV30 combines with J gene TRBJ1-1, with D uncertain. CDR1 is GTSNPN, CDR2 SVGIG, per germline (reference sequence). There are 14 residues in the CDR3.

This clonotype was recorded many times. The chain couples TRBV5-4 to TRBJ2-3; 9 bases align to TRBD1. Germline V CDR1 and CDR2: SGHNT, YYREEE (reference sequence). There are 16 residues in the CDR3. Trimming removed 3 bases from V and 4 bases from J; junction bases left unmatched: 9. The CDR3 protein is CASSSADRGMADTQYF. Written as DNA, the CDR3 is TGTGCCAGCAGCTCCGCCGACAGGGGGATGGCAGATACGCAGTATTTT.

This clonotype was recorded a few times. This chain uses TRBV27 with TRBJ1-5; D possibly corresponds to TRBD1 (5 bases). V was trimmed by 2 bases and J by 7 bases, leaving 9 bases between them. From germline, CDR1 is MNHEY and CDR2 SMNVEV (reference sequence). CDR3 size: 13 residues. CDR3 nucleotide sequence: TGTGCCAGCAGTTTAGAGGGGAGCCAGCCCCAGCATTTT. Translated: CASSLEGSQPQHF.

The table lists this clonotype with a few counts. This rearrangement joins TRBV4-1 to TRBJ1-1; tentatively, D is TRBD1 (5 bases). The germline V gene has CDR1 MGHRA and CDR2 YSYEKL. The CDR3 has 19 amino acids. V was trimmed by 4 bases and J by 5 bases, leaving 29 bases between them. CDR3 protein: CASSRPNPRRGWGGTEAFF. The DNA of the CDR3 is TGCGCCAGCAGCCGCCCAAACCCCAGACGGGGGTGGGGAGGAACTGAAGCTTTCTTT.

At least ten counts were recorded for this clonotype. This sequence joins TRBV29-1 and TRBJ1-1; no reliable D call. The CDR3 spans 10 residues. Germline V CDR1 and CDR2: SQVTM, ANQGSEA. V lost 7 bases and J lost 1, with 4 bases in between. The CDR3 spells CSGRNTEAFF. The CDR3 nucleotides read TGCAGCGGCCGGAACACTGAAGCTTTCTTT.

V is TRBV6-5 and J is TRBJ1-2; tentatively, D is TRBD1 (5 bases). Germline lookup yields CDR1 MNHEY and CDR2 SVGAGI. The CDR3 runs 14 residues. V was trimmed by 4 bases and J by 4 bases, leaving 13 bases between them. CDR3 nucleotide sequence: TGTGCCAGCAGTTCCGCCGACGGGACCTATGGCTACACCTTC. It yields the protein CASSSADGTYGYTF.

This clonotype was picked up a small number of times. This chain links TRBV28 with TRBJ1-5, with D perhaps matching TRBD1 (5 bases). The V and J ends lost 6 bases and 2 bases respectively, with 14 bases between them. Looked up from germline, CDR1 is MDHEN and CDR2 is SYDVKM. This CDR3 spans 15 amino acids. This CDR3 is CASSPLQVGNQPQHF. CDR3 coding DNA: TGTGCCAGCAGCCCACTACAGGTGGGCAATCAGCCCCAGCATTTT.

V usage is TRBV28 and J usage is TRBJ2-3; D possibly corresponds to TRBD1 (6 bases). Germline V gives CDR1 MDHEN, CDR2 SYDVKM. This CDR3 region has 16 residues. V gave up 4 bases and J gave up 2 bases, with 16 bases separating them. CDR3 coding DNA: TGTGCCAGCAGTTCTCCTCGACAGGCATCCACAGATACGCAGTATTTT. Amino acids: CASSSPRQASTDTQYF.

There are many counts of this clonotype. The chain joins TRBV24-1 to TRBJ2-5; D gene uncertain. The CDR3 is 15 residues long. The germline V and J ends were trimmed by 4 bases and 2 bases, with 13 bases remaining between them. Germline assignment: CDR1 KGHDR and CDR2 SFDVKD. CDR3 sequence (DNA): TGTGCCACCAGTGAGGGTCTCACGATGCAAGAGACCCAGTACTTC. Its protein product is CATSEGLTMQETQYF.

V usage is TRBV7-2 and J usage is TRBJ2-7, with TRBD1 identical over 11 bases. Trimming at V came to 5 bases and at J to 4 bases, leaving 4 bases not matched to a gene. Germline values: CDR1 SGHTA, CDR2 FQGNSA. The CDR3 runs 14 residues. This chain's CDR3 is CASSRDRGWYEQYF. The CDR3 DNA reads as TGTGCCAGCAGCCGGGACAGGGGGTGGTACGAGCAGTACTTC.